The next 11 T cell receptor beta chains were all read from a single sample in a study of blood T cell repertoires in COVID-19. Some clones are missing from TCRdb's copy, which holds only in-frame ones; the method was immunoSEQ multiplex PCR. Here the sample spans 99,000 or so clones, about 86% being singletons. Material: peripheral blood. The receptors were sampled from an older woman in a cohort sampled during active or convalescent COVID-19.

The V and J genes are TRBV5-1 and TRBJ2-3; 9 bases agree with TRBD2. Germline-derived CDR1 and CDR2 are SGHRS and YFSETQ. V lost 5 bases, J lost 3 bases, and 7 bases stayed unmatched. The CDR3 has 15 residues. The CDR3 sequence: CASRPNGLATDTQYF. In DNA, the CDR3 is TGCGCCAGCAGACCAAACGGACTAGCGACAGATACGCAGTATTTT. Filled out from reference TRBV5-1 and TRBJ2-3, the complete variable domain reads KAGVTQTPRYLIKTRGQQVTLSCSPISGHRSVSWYQQTPGQGLQFLFEYFSETQRNKGNFPGRFSGRQFSNSRSEMNVSTLELGDSALYLCASRPNGLATDTQYFGPGTRLTVL.

V and J are TRBV7-3 and TRBJ2-1; the D gene is possibly TRBD2 (5 bases). This CDR3 has 19 amino acids. V was shortened by 2 bases and J by 3 bases, with 23 bases between the two germline ends. Germline lookup yields CDR1 SGHTA and CDR2 FQGTGA. The CDR3 spells CASSLGPISAIVGYNEQFF. CDR3 sequence (DNA): TGTGCCAGCAGCTTAGGCCCCATTAGCGCCATAGTGGGCTACAATGAGCAGTTCTTC.

V and J are TRBV4-2 and TRBJ2-2, with 7 bases fitting TRBD2. Germline loops: CDR1 LGHNA, CDR2 YNFKEQ. The CDR3 is 17 amino acids. J gave up 1 base and V 0 bases, and 5 bases lay outside the gene matches. The CDR3 loop reads CASSQEGQRGNTGELFF. The CDR3 nucleotides are TGTGCCAGCAGCCAAGAGGGGCAGCGGGGGAACACCGGGGAGCTGTTTTTT.

This chain joins TRBV24-1 and TRBJ2-1; TRBD2 aligns across 8 bases. The CDR3 is 16 residues long. The germline V gene encodes CDR1 KGHDR and CDR2 SFDVKD. V lost 1 base to trimming and J lost 3 bases; unmatched junction nucleotides: 4. The chain's CDR3 is CATSDFPAGDYNEQFF. The CDR3 coding sequence is TGTGCCACCAGTGATTTTCCAGCGGGAGACTACAATGAGCAGTTCTTC.

The chain has TRBV19 and TRBJ1-5; unclear D gene. The CDR3 extends over 17 amino acids. Between the trimmed V and J ends, which lost 6 bases and 2 bases, there was a span of 20 bases. Germline lookup yields CDR1 LNHDA and CDR2 SQIVND (reference sequence). Here the CDR3 reads CASSPPSGNWRNQPQHF. The DNA for the CDR3 is TGTGCCAGTAGCCCCCCGTCGGGAAATTGGCGCAATCAGCCCCAGCATTTT.

This clone came up once. J is TRBJ1-1 and V is TRBV7-9; D is unresolved. The CDR3 has 17 amino acids. V was pared by 1 base and J by 10 bases, with 25 bases between. Germline V CDR1 and CDR2: SEHNR, FQNEAQ (reference sequence). The CDR3 here is CASSLVGRVRTLNRAFF. The CDR3 region has the DNA TGTGCCAGCAGCTTAGTTGGCCGGGTCAGAACTCTAAATCGAGCTTTCTTT.

This clone was recorded only once. The V call is TRBV3-1 (or the pseudogene TRBV3-2), the J call TRBJ2-3; possibly TRBD2 for D (5 bases). V was shortened by 3 bases and J by 0 bases, with 16 bases between the two germline ends. Germline-derived CDR1 and CDR2 are LGHDT and YNNKEL (reference sequence). This CDR3 has 17 residues. CDR3 bases: TGTGCCAGCAGCCATATCAGGAGGCCAACTAGCACAGATACGCAGTATTTT. Encoded protein: CASSHIRRPTSTDTQYF.

The chain joins TRBV10-2 to TRBJ2-3, with D possibly TRBD2 on 5 matching bases. Germline CDR1 reads WSHSY; CDR2 reads SAAADI. The V end was cut by 7 bases, the J end by 1 base, with 9 bases between. This CDR3 is built from 13 residues. CDR3 protein: CASTQAGTDTQYF. CDR3 coding DNA: TGCGCCAGCACGCAAGCGGGCACAGATACGCAGTATTTT.

The chain links TRBV9 to TRBJ1-5; D might be TRBD1 (6 bases). Germline V lookup: CDR1 SGDLS, CDR2 YYNGEE. This CDR3 contains 14 residues. Trimming left V 4 bases short and J 5 bases short, with 13 bases between. For the CDR3, the DNA is TGTGCCAGCAGCTCCCGGGACACTTATCAGCCCCAGCATTTT. Translation gives CASSSRDTYQPQHF.

The chain recombines TRBV6-5 with TRBJ2-1, with D unresolved. This CDR3 contains 15 residues. Trimming pared 6 bases from V and 0 bases from J, leaving 12 bases between. Germline assignment: CDR1 MNHEY and CDR2 SVGAGI. CDR3 sequence: CASSYDSSSYNEQFF. The CDR3 DNA reads as TGTGCCAGCAGCTACGACTCTAGCTCCTACAATGAGCAGTTCTTC.

The chain joins TRBV5-4 to TRBJ2-7, with 13 bases aligning to TRBD2. The germline V gene has CDR1 SGHNT and CDR2 YYREEE (reference sequence). V lost 3 bases, J lost 5 bases, and 5 bases stayed unmatched. This CDR3 contains 15 residues. CDR3 region: CASSWGLAGKNEQYF. Here the CDR3 DNA reads TGTGCCAGCAGCTGGGGACTAGCGGGAAAAAACGAGCAGTACTTC.